The rows below give T cell receptor beta chains drawn from one sample of a study of T cells expressing NK-cell markers. TCRdb reanalyzed the 5' RACE reads and collapses them to one entry per CDR3 protein, without DNA. Its listing shows 550,000 to 600,000 distinct CDR3 sequences. The specimen was blood T cells: a sorted CD56 or NKG2C T cell subset, CD4+ or CD8+ T cells, or bulk PBMC T cells (not recorded which). The receptors come from a man younger than 35 in good health. Both conserved end residues are part of each CDR3.

v_gene,j_gene,CDR3aa
TRBV20-1,TRBJ2-7,CSARGLGGRANFYEQYF
TRBV7-9,TRBJ2-1,CASSLFSRQSSYNEQFF
TRBV5-6,TRBJ2-1,CASSLNGLGYNEQFF
TRBV7-6,TRBJ2-3,CASSLVGSPTDTQYF
TRBV10-2,TRBJ2-1,CASSEVEGSYNEQFF
TRBV27,TRBJ2-1,CASSLSLAAAEQFF
TRBV28,TRBJ2-7,CASSLISVGTAFYEQYF
TRBV4-3,TRBJ2-3,CASSQERARDTQYF
TRBV27,TRBJ2-3,CASSGLAIQSTDTQYF
TRBV20-1,TRBJ1-6,CSALGTGPTLHF
TRBV5-1,TRBJ2-1,CASSLGTPAHEQFF
TRBV5-1,TRBJ2-3,CASSAINRDSTDTQYF
TRBV20-1,TRBJ2-7,CSAGTRPEQYF
TRBV9,TRBJ2-5,CASSVVPKETQYF
TRBV9,TRBJ2-6,CASSPEGTGANVLTF
TRBV20-1,TRBJ2-5,CSAFSGVREETQYF
TRBV28,TRBJ1-2,CASSTLGGFYGYTF
TRBV12-3/TRBV12-4,TRBJ2-5,CASNLDGPLQETQYF
TRBV7-6,TRBJ2-3,CASSPTSGRGLDTQYF
TRBV12-3/TRBV12-4,TRBJ2-1,CASSLSPRGYEQFF
TRBV29-1,TRBJ2-3,CSDRDLFTDTQYF
TRBV6-5,TRBJ1-1,CASRQGNVGAEAFF
TRBV10-3,TRBJ1-6,CAISEGDVNSPLHF
TRBV19,TRBJ2-1,CASSMGRRGHNEQFF
TRBV27,TRBJ2-3,CASSLGTSLRADTQYF
TRBV2,TRBJ2-3,CASSLLAGEGPDTQYF
TRBV29-1,TRBJ2-1,CSVGLVAGVGEQFF
TRBV7-3,TRBJ2-1,CASSLTRAREQFF
TRBV12-3/TRBV12-4,TRBJ2-5,CASSLGGSGTQYF
TRBV20-1,TRBJ2-3,CSARDSHDTDTQYF
TRBV11-2,TRBJ2-5,CASSLGNRPVQTQYF
TRBV6-1,TRBJ1-3,CASSEGQLASGNTIYF
TRBV27,TRBJ1-6,CASSFQGSYNSPLHF
TRBV5-1,TRBJ2-5,CASSPGPGETQYF
TRBV29-1,TRBJ2-3,CSVGAAGGPGTQYF
TRBV6-5,TRBJ1-5,CASSYSRAAPGNQPQHF
TRBV18,TRBJ1-4,CASSLEAIRNEKLFF
TRBV15,TRBJ2-1,CATSRDPTSGTFSSYNEQFF
TRBV30,TRBJ2-1,CAWVNLGLKYNEQFF
TRBV6-2/TRBV6-3,TRBJ2-7,CASSTTPVYEQYF
TRBV6-4,TRBJ2-2,CASSDGLAGGSGELFF
TRBV5-1,TRBJ1-3,CASSAGLNAPGNTIYF
TRBV7-9,TRBJ1-2,CASSPGETGGYYGYTF